Each of the 9 T cell receptor beta chains below was sequenced from the same sample in a study of cytomegalovirus exposure and HLA in healthy donors (TCRdb year 2017). To prepare the library, the immunoSEQ multiplex PCR assay was applied. The multiplex PCR relied on a mix of 60 forward primers for TCR Vbeta segments and 13 reverse primers for TCR Jbeta segments. As stored in TCRdb, this immuneACCESS dataset retains in-frame rearrangements with V and J assigned. A fraction of the clones does not appear; measured against another copy, unresolved V genes explain less than half of the discrepancy, and the remainder lacks a known reason. Here the sample has some 180,000 clones; roughly 78% occur a single time. Jointly, the top ten make up under 2% of the sample. Material: PBMCs. These receptors originate from a woman between 25 and 40 years old in good health and CMV-seronegative.

In this sample, this clone turned up a few times. The chain has TRBV30 and TRBJ1-2; D gene uncertain. Germline V lookup: CDR1 GTSNPN, CDR2 SVGIG (reference sequence). V was pared by 2 bases and J by 6 bases, with 19 bases between. The CDR3 covers 15 residues. The CDR3 DNA reads as TGTGCCTGGAGTATATCAAGGTGGGCCCGCAATGGCTACACCTTC. Its protein is CAWSISRWARNGYTF.

This chain connects TRBV6-1 to TRBJ1-1, with 8 bases matching TRBD1. V was clipped by 6 bases and J by 4 bases; unmatched bases: 4. The CDR3 has 13 residues. Germline lookup yields CDR1 MNHNS and CDR2 SASEGT. This CDR3 reads CASSQGASTEAFF. In DNA form, the CDR3 reads TGTGCCAGCAGCCAGGGGGCATCCACTGAAGCTTTCTTT.

The chain recombines TRBV25-1 with TRBJ1-1; 7 bases align to TRBD1. The CDR3 spans 17 residues. Germline V gene sequence: CDR1 MGHDK, CDR2 SYGVNS. The V gene end was trimmed by 3 bases and the J gene end by 4 bases; junction bases not matched to a gene: 14. CDR3 sequence reads: CASSDPSGTAAGTEAFF. The CDR3 DNA reads TGTGCCAGCAGTGATCCCTCCGGGACAGCGGCGGGCACTGAAGCTTTCTTT.

The chain has TRBV5-6 and TRBJ1-6; possible D gene TRBD1, 6 bases. Trimming pared 6 bases from V and 1 base from J, leaving 8 bases between. CDR3 size: 14 residues. CDR1 and CDR2 from the germline V gene are SGHDT and YYEEEE. The CDR3 DNA sequence: TGTGCCAGCAAGGGGGGGTCCTATAATTCACCCCTCCACTTT. Translation gives CASKGGSYNSPLHF.

This clone was found a few times. The V call is TRBV5-4, the J call TRBJ2-1; 9 bases are a match to TRBD2. CDR3 length: 17 amino acids. V lost 0 bases to trimming and J lost 4 bases; unmatched junction nucleotides: 8. Germline-derived CDR1 and CDR2 are SGHNT and YYREEE (reference sequence). In nucleotides, the CDR3 is TGTGCCAGCAGCTTGGCAGGGCGGGGGGGCGAGTACAATGAGCAGTTCTTC. Its protein is CASSLAGRGGEYNEQFF.

The V call is TRBV5-1, the J call TRBJ1-1; no clear D gene. V gave up 4 bases and J gave up 3 bases, with 7 bases separating them. This CDR3 has 12 residues. Germline CDR1 reads SGHRS; CDR2 reads YFSETQ. In DNA form, the CDR3 reads TGCGCCAGCAGCGCGAAAGACACTGAAGCTTTCTTT. Protein product: CASSAKDTEAFF.

The chain recombines TRBV19 with TRBJ1-4, with 8 bases aligning to TRBD1. V dropped 6 bases and J dropped 5; count of bases not matched to a gene: 8. The CDR3 contains 15 residues. Germline V gives CDR1 LNHDA, CDR2 SQIVND (reference sequence). This CDR3 reads CASRRPGQANEKLFF. The CDR3 DNA reads as TGTGCCAGTAGACGACCGGGACAGGCGAATGAAAAACTGTTTTTT.

The rearrangement uses TRBV4-1 and TRBJ2-7; no definite D call. The CDR3 contains 14 residues. Per the germline V gene, CDR1 is MGHRA and CDR2 is YSYEKL. V dropped 4 bases and J dropped 5 bases, with 15 bases sitting between them. CDR3 sequence (DNA): TGCGCCAGCAGCCTTCTTCCCACACCGAACGAGCAGTACTTC. This sequence encodes CASSLLPTPNEQYF.

The chain has TRBV4-2 and TRBJ1-4; 8 bases are a match to TRBD1. The CDR3 has 17 amino acids. CDR1 and CDR2 from the germline V gene are LGHNA and YNFKEQ. V lost 1 base, J lost 7 bases, and 11 bases stayed unmatched. CDR3 DNA: TGTGCCAGCAGCCAAGGTCCGTGGTGGACAGGGAGTGAAAAACTGTTTTTT. Protein sequence: CASSQGPWWTGSEKLFF.